Listed here are 6 T cell receptor beta chains from one sample, sequenced in a study of T cell repertoires in cytomegalovirus infection. These receptors' targets are unknown. MiXCR was run by TCRdb on the reads, yielding one entry per CDR3 protein. The sample holds about 890,000 distinct CDR3 sequences, roughly a third seen once. The starting material was cultured CD8+ T cells from PBMCs, obtained from culture after CMV antigen stimulation. These receptors were obtained from a human donor in good health (CMV status not recorded). Some clones in this sample may be carry-over from other donors' samples.

V usage is TRBV20-1 and J usage is TRBJ1-1; D unclear. Trimming left V 0 bases short and J 0 bases short, with 8 bases between. The CDR3 contains 14 residues. The germline CDR1 and CDR2 sequences are DFQATT and SNEGSKA (reference sequence). CDR3 loop: CSARDPDMNTEAFF. In nucleotides, the CDR3 is TGCAGTGCTAGAGATCCTGACATGAACACTGAAGCTTTCTTT.

This clonotype has a handful of counts. The gene calls are TRBV6-2 or TRBV6-3 and TRBJ2-7; D is possibly TRBD2 (5 bases). Germline V gives CDR1 MNHEY, CDR2 SVGEGT. The CDR3 sequence is 13 residues long. V was cut by 8 bases and J by 0 bases, with 11 bases left in between. In DNA, the CDR3 is TGTGCCAGCTCAGAGGGAATCTCCTACGAGCAGTACGTC. This encodes CASSEGISYEQYV.

This chain links TRBV7-6 with TRBJ2-2; 12 bases map to TRBD2. Germline values: CDR1 SGHVS, CDR2 FNYEAQ. Trimming removed 5 bases from V and 13 bases from J; junction bases left unmatched: 14. The CDR3 totals 16 residues. CDR3 nucleotide sequence: TGTGCCAGCAGCGAAACTAGCGGGGGGTCAGGTGTCGGGCTGTTTTTT. It yields the protein CASSETSGGSGVGLFF.

This clonotype was seen a few times. V usage is TRBV4-2 and J usage is TRBJ2-7, with TRBD1 matching over 10 bases. In germline, CDR1 is LGHNA, CDR2 YNFKEQ. This CDR3 region has 15 residues. Trimming took 5 bases from V and 0 from J; bases not matched to a gene: 4. CDR3 residues: CASSGGTGDSYEQYV. In nucleotides, the CDR3 is TGTGCCAGCAGCGGAGGGACAGGGGACTCCTACGAGCAGTACGTC.

Details on this clonotype: Relative to the germline gene, one junction end is altered; a read error may explain this. This chain joins TRBV27 and TRBJ1-6, with unresolved D. Germline V CDR1 and CDR2: MNHEY, SMNVEV (reference sequence). There are 16 residues in the CDR3. The CDR3 reads CASSLVGSSHNSPLHF. Written as DNA, the CDR3 is TGTGCCAGCAGTTTAGTGGGGAGCTCCCATAATTCACCCCTCCACTTT.

This clonotype came up a few times. This chain uses TRBV20-1 with TRBJ2-1, with D possibly TRBD2 on 5 matching bases. With 0 bases removed from V and 6 bases from J, the gap between germline ends came to 18 bases. The CDR3 has 16 residues. Germline assignment: CDR1 DFQATT and CDR2 SNEGSKA (reference sequence). The CDR3 reads CSARDPGLTLFNEQFF. In nucleotides, the CDR3 is TGCAGTGCTAGAGATCCCGGACTCACTCTTTTCAATGAGCAGTTCTTC.